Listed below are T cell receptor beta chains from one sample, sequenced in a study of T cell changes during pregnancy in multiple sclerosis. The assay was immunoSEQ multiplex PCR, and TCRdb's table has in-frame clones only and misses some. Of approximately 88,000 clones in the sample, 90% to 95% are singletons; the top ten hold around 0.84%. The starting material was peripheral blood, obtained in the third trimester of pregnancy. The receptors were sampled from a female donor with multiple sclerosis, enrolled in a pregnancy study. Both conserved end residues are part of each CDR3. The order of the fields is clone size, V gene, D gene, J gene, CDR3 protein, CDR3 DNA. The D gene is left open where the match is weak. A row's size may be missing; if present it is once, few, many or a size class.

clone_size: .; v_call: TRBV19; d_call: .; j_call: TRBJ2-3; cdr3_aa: CASSIVLRGTDTQYF; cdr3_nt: TGTGCCAGTAGTATAGTCCTCAGGGGCACAGATACGCAGTATTTT
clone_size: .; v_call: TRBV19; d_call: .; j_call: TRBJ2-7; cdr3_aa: CASNSGMSYEQYF; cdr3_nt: TGTGCCAGCAATTCGGGGATGTCCTACGAGCAGTACTTC
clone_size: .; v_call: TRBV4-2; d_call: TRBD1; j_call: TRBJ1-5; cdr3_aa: CASSQDSRTGGKPQHF; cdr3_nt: TGTGCCAGCAGCCAAGATTCTCGTACAGGGGGGAAGCCCCAGCATTTT
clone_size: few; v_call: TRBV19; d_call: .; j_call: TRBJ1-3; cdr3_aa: CASSGWGRNTIYF; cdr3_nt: TGTGCCAGTAGTGGGTGGGGCCGAAACACCATATATTTT
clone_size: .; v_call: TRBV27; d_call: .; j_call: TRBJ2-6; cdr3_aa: CASSPTDTVSGANVLTF; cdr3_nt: TGTGCCAGCAGCCCTACCGATACAGTCTCTGGGGCCAACGTCCTGACTTTC
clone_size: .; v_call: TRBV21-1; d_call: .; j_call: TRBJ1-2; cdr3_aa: CASNRGVTDGYTF; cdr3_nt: TGTGCCAGCAATCGGGGGGTCACGGATGGCTACACCTTC
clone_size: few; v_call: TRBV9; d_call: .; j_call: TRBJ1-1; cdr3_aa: CASGGSGTEAFF; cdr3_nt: TGTGCCAGCGGAGGGAGTGGCACTGAAGCTTTCTTT
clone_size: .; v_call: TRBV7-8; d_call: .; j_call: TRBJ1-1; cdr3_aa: CASSKGGVEAFF; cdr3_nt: TGTGCCAGCAGCAAAGGGGGAGTTGAAGCTTTCTTT
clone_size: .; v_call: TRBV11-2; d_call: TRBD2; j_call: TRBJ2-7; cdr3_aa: CASSLNSGRANSLWREQYF; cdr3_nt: TGTGCCAGCAGCTTAAATAGCGGGAGGGCTAATAGTCTATGGCGCGAGCAGTACTTC
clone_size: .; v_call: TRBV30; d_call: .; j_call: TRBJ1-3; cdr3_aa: CAWRSGLGSGNTIYF; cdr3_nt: TGTGCCTGGAGATCGGGACTAGGCTCTGGAAACACCATATATTTT
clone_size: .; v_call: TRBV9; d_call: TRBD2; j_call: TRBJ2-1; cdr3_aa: CASSPRLAGSGNEQFF; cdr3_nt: TGTGCCAGCAGCCCCCGACTAGCGGGATCAGGAAATGAGCAGTTCTTC
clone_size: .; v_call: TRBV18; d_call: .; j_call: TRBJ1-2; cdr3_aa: CASSPVGDSSYGYTF; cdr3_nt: TGTGCCAGCTCACCAGTGGGGGACTCGAGCTATGGCTACACCTTC
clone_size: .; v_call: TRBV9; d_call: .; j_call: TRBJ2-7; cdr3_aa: CASSVGGSRDYEQYF; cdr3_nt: TGTGCCAGCAGCGTAGGGGGTTCTCGGGATTACGAGCAGTACTTC
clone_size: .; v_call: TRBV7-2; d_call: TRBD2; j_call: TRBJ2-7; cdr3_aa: CASSLEGTSGRNEQYF; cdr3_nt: TGTGCCAGCAGCTTAGAAGGGACTAGCGGGAGGAACGAGCAGTACTTC
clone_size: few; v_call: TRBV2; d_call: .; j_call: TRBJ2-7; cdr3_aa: CASGSGDTYEQYF; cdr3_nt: TGTGCCAGCGGGTCGGGAGACACCTACGAGCAGTACTTC
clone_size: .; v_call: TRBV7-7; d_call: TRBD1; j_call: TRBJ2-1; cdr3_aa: CASSLGTGGNEQFF; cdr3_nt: TGTGCCAGCAGCTTGGGGACAGGGGGCAATGAGCAGTTCTTC
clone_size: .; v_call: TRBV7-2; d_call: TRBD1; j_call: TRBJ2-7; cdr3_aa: CASSLARGGQLREQYF; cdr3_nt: TGTGCCAGCAGCTTAGCGCGAGGGGGACAGCTGAGAGAGCAGTACTTC
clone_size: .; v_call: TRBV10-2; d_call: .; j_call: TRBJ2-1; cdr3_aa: CASSQDRVNEQFF; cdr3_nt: TGCGCCAGCAGTCAGGACAGAGTCAATGAGCAGTTCTTC
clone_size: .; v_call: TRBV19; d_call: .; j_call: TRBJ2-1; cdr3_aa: CASKLMTSDYNEQFF; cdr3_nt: TGTGCCAGTAAACTTATGACGAGCGACTACAATGAGCAGTTCTTC
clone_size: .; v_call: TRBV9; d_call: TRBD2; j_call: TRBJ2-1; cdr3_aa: CASSDNSGRAPLNEQFF; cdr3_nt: TGTGCCAGCAGCGATAACAGCGGGAGGGCCCCCCTCAATGAGCAGTTCTTC
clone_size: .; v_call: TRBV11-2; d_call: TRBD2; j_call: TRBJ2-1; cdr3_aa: CASSQLRGYNEQFF; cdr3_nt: TGTGCCAGCAGCCAGCTGCGGGGGTACAATGAGCAGTTCTTC
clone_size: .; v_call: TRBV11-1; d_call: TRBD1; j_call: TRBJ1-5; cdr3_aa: CASPQGVHQPQHF; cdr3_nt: TGTGCCAGCCCACAGGGGGTACATCAGCCCCAGCATTTT
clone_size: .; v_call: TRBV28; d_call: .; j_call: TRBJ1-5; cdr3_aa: CASSLGGMNSNQPQHF; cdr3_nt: TGTGCCAGCAGTTTAGGCGGCATGAATAGCAATCAGCCCCAGCATTTT
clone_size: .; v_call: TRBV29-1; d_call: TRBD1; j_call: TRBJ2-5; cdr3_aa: CSVVGRQGVETQYF; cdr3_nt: TGCAGCGTTGTGGGGAGACAGGGCGTGGAGACCCAGTACTTC
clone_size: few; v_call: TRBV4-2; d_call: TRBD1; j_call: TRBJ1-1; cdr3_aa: CASSQGWDSNTEAFF; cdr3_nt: TGTGCCAGCAGCCAAGGGTGGGACAGTAACACTGAAGCTTTCTTT
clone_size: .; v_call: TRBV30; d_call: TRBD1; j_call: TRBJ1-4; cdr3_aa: CAWRGQAGQKLFF; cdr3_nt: TGTGCCTGGAGAGGACAGGCGGGGCAAAAACTGTTTTTT